This T cell receptor beta chain stems from a study of T cell repertoires in cytomegalovirus infection. The overall study: Both recently identified HLA-C-restricted and well-studied HLA-B-restricted CMV epitopes were used in the study. Signatures in public TCR beta sequences pointed to both CMV infection and matching HLA type. Study results and caveats: Cumulative public TCR beta family frequency identified CMV carriers with the relevant HLA. Clonotype analysis showed dominance of the ex vivo response by HLA-C-restricted CMV-specific TCR beta clonotypes.

For this clonotype: Its matching antigen is unknown.

TCRdb analysed the reads with MiXCR anew, one entry per CDR3 protein. The table includes fewer than 650,000 distinct CDR3 sequences, under 45% detected once. Germline V lookup: CDR1 SEHNR, CDR2 FQNEAQ (reference sequence). After removal of 5 bases from V and 2 bases from J, the junction contained 10 bases not matched to a gene. This CDR3 is built from 18 residues. The TCR comes from a human donor in good health (CMV status not recorded). Some clones in this sample may be carry-over from other donors' samples. The gene calls are TRBV7-9 and TRBJ2-3; 13 positions match TRBD2. The specimen comprised cultured PBMCs, sampled from culture after CMV antigen stimulation. CDR3 DNA sequence: TGTGCCAGCAGCGCCGGACTAGCGGGGGATTATCCCACAGATACGCAGTATTTT. It specifies CASSAGLAGDYPTDTQYF. The full variable domain, in which reference TRBV7-9 and TRBJ2-3 provide the parts outside the CDR3, is DTGVSQNPRHKITKRGQNVTFRCDPISEHNRLYWYRQTLGQGPEFLTYFQNEAQLEKSRLLSDRFSAERPKGSFSTLEIQRTEQGDSAMYLCASSAGLAGDYPTDTQYFGPGTRLTVL.